This is a list of T cell receptor beta chains from one sample in a study of blood T cell repertoires in COVID-19. TCRdb's table, derived via immunoSEQ multiplex PCR, lists solely in-frame clones and lacks some. The table shows about 80,000 clones, with around 80% occurring only once. Source material: peripheral blood. These TCRs come from a man older than 75 with active or convalescent COVID-19. Both conserved end residues are part of each CDR3. A D gene is named only where the DNA matches it firmly. Size tells how often a clone was seen (once, few, many) or the class of an expanded clone, and some rows leave it out.

>-|TRBV18|-|TRBJ1-4
CASSPDGTGPMFF
TGTGCCAGCTCACCTGACGGCACTGGGCCCATGTTTTTT
>-|TRBV5-1|TRBD1|TRBJ2-3
CASSLGDRGLGDTQYF
TGCGCCAGCAGCTTGGGGGACAGGGGCCTGGGAGATACGCAGTATTTT
>-|TRBV29-1|TRBD1|TRBJ1-1
CSVERDSKNTEAFF
TGCAGCGTTGAACGGGACAGTAAAAACACTGAAGCTTTCTTT
>-|TRBV14|-|TRBJ1-2
CASSQDSTVSGYTF
TGTGCCAGCAGCCAAGATAGCACCGTTTCGGGCTACACCTTC
>-|TRBV2|-|TRBJ1-4
CASSPTGSATNEKLFF
TGTGCCAGCAGTCCAACAGGGTCCGCAACTAATGAAAAACTGTTTTTT
>few|TRBV18|TRBD1|TRBJ1-6
CASSPATGVNSPLHF
TGTGCCAGCTCACCAGCGACAGGGGTAAATTCACCCCTCCACTTT
>few|TRBV9|-|TRBJ1-5
CASSVGALSNQPQHF
TGTGCCAGCAGCGTAGGGGCACTCAGCAATCAGCCCCAGCATTTT
>-|TRBV12-5|-|TRBJ1-5
CASALTRNQPQHF
TGTGCTAGTGCTTTGACCAGGAATCAGCCCCAGCATTTT
>-|TRBV7-9|-|TRBJ2-5
CASSLGQGLPETQYF
TGTGCCAGCAGCTTAGGGCAGGGCCTACCTGAGACCCAGTACTTC
>-|TRBV25-1|TRBD2|TRBJ2-3
CATWGLANTDTQYF
TGTGCCACCTGGGGACTAGCGAACACAGATACGCAGTATTTT
>once|TRBV7-2|TRBD2|TRBJ2-1
CASSPVAGLWDNEQFF
TGTGCCAGCAGCCCGGTGGCGGGACTATGGGACAATGAGCAGTTCTTC
>-|TRBV19|-|TRBJ1-1
CASRLSGQVGTEAFF
TGTGCCAGTCGTTTGTCAGGGCAAGTGGGGACTGAAGCTTTCTTT
>few|TRBV6-5|-|TRBJ1-6
CAIQRDRGAGSPLHF
TGTGCCATACAACGGGACCGGGGGGCAGGGTCACCCCTCCACTTT
>-|TRBV5-6|-|TRBJ1-5
CASSPQRGNQPQHF
TGTGCCAGCAGCCCACAGCGGGGGAATCAGCCCCAGCATTTT
>-|TRBV7-9|TRBD1|TRBJ1-5
CASSYRDRDQPQHF
TGTGCCAGCAGCTACCGGGACAGAGATCAGCCCCAGCATTTT
>few|TRBV11-2|-|TRBJ1-2
CASSLGQAFLPTNYGYTF
TGTGCCAGCAGCTTAGGGCAAGCGTTTTTACCTACTAACTATGGCTACACCTTC
>-|TRBV20-1|-|TRBJ1-5
CSAGAGSHSNQPQHF
TGCAGTGCTGGTGCTGGCAGTCATAGCAATCAGCCCCAGCATTTT
>-|TRBV2|-|TRBJ1-1
CASSDWTLGNTEAFF
TGTGCCAGCAGTGACTGGACTCTGGGGAACACTGAAGCTTTCTTT
>-|TRBV4-1|-|TRBJ2-2
CASSQEGGTLAGELFF
TGCGCCAGCAGCCAAGAGGGGGGAACCCTCGCCGGGGAGCTGTTTTTT
>-|TRBV5-1|TRBD2|TRBJ2-5
CASSSTGTSGNDLETQYF
TGCGCCAGCAGCTCCACCGGGACTAGCGGTAACGATTTAGAGACCCAGTACTTC
>-|TRBV19|TRBD1|TRBJ1-5
CASSIDRTGPSNQPQHF
TGTGCCAGTAGTATAGACCGGACAGGACCTAGCAATCAGCCCCAGCATTTT
>-|TRBV19|-|TRBJ1-5
CATKLGNSNQPQHF
TGTGCCACCAAACTCGGGAATAGCAATCAGCCCCAGCATTTT
>-|TRBV11-2|TRBD2|TRBJ2-7
CASSLDGLAGGYEQYF
TGTGCCAGCAGCTTAGATGGACTAGCGGGAGGCTACGAGCAGTACTTC
>-|TRBV6-5|-|TRBJ1-2
CASSPGINYGYTF
TGTGCCAGCAGTCCCGGGATAAACTATGGCTACACCTTC
>-|TRBV28|-|TRBJ1-5
CASSLVGDYQPQHF
TGTGCCAGCAGTTTAGTAGGGGACTATCAGCCCCAGCATTTT
>-|TRBV6-2/TRBV6-3|TRBD2|TRBJ2-1
CASSYSRTSGIYNEQFF
TGTGCCAGCAGTTACTCACGGACTAGCGGGATCTACAATGAGCAGTTCTTC
>-|TRBV7-2|TRBD2|TRBJ2-7
CASSVTGTSYEQYF
TGTGCCAGCAGCGTTACCGGGACTAGTTACGAGCAGTACTTC
>-|TRBV4-1|-|TRBJ1-2
CASSLRQSANYGYTF
TGCGCCAGCAGCCTCCGACAGAGTGCTAACTATGGCTACACCTTC
>-|TRBV28|-|TRBJ1-1
CASSHQDRGEAFF
TGTGCCAGCAGCCATCAAGATCGGGGGGAAGCTTTCTTT
>-|TRBV30|TRBD1|TRBJ1-4
CAWSRQGYEKLFF
TGTGCCTGGAGCCGACAGGGCTATGAAAAACTGTTTTTT
>-|TRBV2|-|TRBJ1-6
CASSDQVLNNSPLHF
TGTGCCAGCAGTGATCAGGTCCTGAATAATTCACCCCTCCACTTT